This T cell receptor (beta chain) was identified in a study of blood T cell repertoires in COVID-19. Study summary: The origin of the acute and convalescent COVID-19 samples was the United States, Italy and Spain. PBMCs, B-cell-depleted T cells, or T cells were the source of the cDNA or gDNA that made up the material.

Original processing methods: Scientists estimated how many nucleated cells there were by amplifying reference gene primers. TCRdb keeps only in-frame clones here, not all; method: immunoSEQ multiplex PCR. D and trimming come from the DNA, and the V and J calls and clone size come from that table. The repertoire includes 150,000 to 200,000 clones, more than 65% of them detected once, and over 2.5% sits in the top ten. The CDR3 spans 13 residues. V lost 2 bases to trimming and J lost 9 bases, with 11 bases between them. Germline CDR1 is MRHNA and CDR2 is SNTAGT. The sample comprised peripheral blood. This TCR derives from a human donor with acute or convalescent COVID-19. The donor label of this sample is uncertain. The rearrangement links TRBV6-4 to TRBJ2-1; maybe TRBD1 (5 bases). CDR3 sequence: CASSDQGRGEQFF. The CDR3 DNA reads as TGTGCCAGCAGTGACCAGGGTAGGGGTGAGCAGTTCTTC.